The clone carrying this TCR beta chain was recorded a few times. The CDR3 covers 14 residues. V was shortened by 4 bases and J by 1 base, with 8 bases between the two germline ends. Looked up from germline, CDR1 is LNHDA and CDR2 is SQIVND (reference sequence). The data stem from a study of cytomegalovirus exposure and HLA in healthy donors. Amplification used 60 Vbeta primers and 13 Jbeta primers. TCRdb's table, derived via immunoSEQ multiplex PCR, lists solely in-frame clones and lacks some. In the table there are over 40,000 clones, approximately 65% of which are singletons. The source of this sequence is a man aged 25 to 40 in good health and CMV-seronegative. The chain has TRBV19 and TRBJ1-5; D remains ambiguous. Material for sequencing was PBMCs. The CDR3 is CASSTLLSNQPQHF. CDR3 in DNA: TGTGCCAGTAGTACCCTATTGAGCAATCAGCCCCAGCATTTT.